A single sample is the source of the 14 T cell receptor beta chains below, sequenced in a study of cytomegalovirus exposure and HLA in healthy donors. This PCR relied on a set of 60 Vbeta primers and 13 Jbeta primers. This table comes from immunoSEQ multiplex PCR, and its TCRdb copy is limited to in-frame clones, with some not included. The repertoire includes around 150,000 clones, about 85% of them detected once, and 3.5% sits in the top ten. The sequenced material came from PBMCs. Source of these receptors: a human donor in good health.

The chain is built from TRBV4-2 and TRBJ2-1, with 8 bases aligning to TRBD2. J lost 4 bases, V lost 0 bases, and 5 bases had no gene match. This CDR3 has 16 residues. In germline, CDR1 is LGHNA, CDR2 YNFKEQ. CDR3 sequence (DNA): TGTGCCAGCAGCCAAGAAGCGGGGGAAGTATACAATGAGCAGTTCTTC. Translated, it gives CASSQEAGEVYNEQFF.

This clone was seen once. The DNA of the CDR3 is TGTGCCAGCAGCTCAGAGGGGACAGGGGGTGTCTACACCTTC. Translating gives CASSSEGTGGVYTF. The V call is TRBV5-4, the J call TRBJ1-2; TRBD1 aligns across 11 bases. The ends lost 3 bases at V and 10 bases at J; junction bases unmatched: 8. Germline V lookup: CDR1 SGHNT, CDR2 YYREEE (reference sequence). The CDR3 totals 14 residues.

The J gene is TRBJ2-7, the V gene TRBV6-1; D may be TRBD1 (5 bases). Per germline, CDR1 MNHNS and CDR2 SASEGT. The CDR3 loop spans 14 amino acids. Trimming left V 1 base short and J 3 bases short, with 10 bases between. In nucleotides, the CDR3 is TGTGCCAGCAGTGAAGTGGACACCTTCTACGAGCAGTACTTC. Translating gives CASSEVDTFYEQYF.

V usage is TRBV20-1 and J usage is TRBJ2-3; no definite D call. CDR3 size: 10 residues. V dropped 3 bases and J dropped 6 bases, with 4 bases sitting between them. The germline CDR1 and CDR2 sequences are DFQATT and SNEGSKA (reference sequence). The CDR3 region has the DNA TGCAGTGCTAGCGGGGATACGCAGTATTTT. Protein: CSASGDTQYF.

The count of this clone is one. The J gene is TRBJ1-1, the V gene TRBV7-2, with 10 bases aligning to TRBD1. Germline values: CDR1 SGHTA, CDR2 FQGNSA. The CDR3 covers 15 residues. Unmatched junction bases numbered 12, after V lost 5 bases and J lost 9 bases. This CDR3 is CASSTPRQGARKAFF. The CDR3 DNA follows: TGTGCCAGCAGCACCCCGAGACAGGGGGCGCGAAAAGCTTTCTTT. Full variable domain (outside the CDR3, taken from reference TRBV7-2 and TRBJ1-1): GAGVSQSPSNKVTEKGKDVELRCDPISGHTALYWYRQSLGQGLEFLIYFQGNSAPDKSGLPSDRFSAERTGGSVSTLTIQRTQQEDSAVYLCASSTPRQGARKAFFGQGTRLTVV.

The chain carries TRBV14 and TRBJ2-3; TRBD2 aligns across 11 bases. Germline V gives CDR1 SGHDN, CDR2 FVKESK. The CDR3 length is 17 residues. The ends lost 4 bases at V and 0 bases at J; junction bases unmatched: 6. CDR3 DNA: TGTGCCAGCAGCCCGCGACTAGCGGGGCAGAGCACAGATACGCAGTATTTT. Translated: CASSPRLAGQSTDTQYF.

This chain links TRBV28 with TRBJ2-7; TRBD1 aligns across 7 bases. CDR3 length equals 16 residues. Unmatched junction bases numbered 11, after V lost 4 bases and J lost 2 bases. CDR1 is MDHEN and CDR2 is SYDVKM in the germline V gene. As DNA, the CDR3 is TGTGCCAGCAGTTCAATGCGACAGGGAGTCCCCTACGAGCAGTACTTC. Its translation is CASSSMRQGVPYEQYF.

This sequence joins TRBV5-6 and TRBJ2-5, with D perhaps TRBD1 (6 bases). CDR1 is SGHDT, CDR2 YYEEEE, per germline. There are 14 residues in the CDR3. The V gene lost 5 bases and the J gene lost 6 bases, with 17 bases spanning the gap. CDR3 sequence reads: CASSWDVQGKTQYF. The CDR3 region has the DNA TGTGCCAGCAGTTGGGACGTCCAGGGGAAGACCCAGTACTTC.

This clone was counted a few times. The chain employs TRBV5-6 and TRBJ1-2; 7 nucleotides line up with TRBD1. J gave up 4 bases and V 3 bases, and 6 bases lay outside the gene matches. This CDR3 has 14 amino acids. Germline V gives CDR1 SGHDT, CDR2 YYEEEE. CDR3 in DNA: TGTGCCAGCAGCTCCGGGACAGCCTCCTATGGCTACACCTTC. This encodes CASSSGTASYGYTF.

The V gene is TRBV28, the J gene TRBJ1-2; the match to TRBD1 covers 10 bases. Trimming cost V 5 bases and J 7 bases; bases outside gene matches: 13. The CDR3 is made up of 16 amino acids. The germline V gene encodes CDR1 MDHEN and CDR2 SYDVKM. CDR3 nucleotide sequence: TGTGCCAGCAGTCAGGGGACAGGGGCCGCTTTTTCTGGCTACACCTTC. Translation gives CASSQGTGAAFSGYTF.

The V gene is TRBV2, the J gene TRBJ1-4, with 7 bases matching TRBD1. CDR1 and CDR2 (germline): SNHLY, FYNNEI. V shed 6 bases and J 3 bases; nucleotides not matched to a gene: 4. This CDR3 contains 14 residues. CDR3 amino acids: CASRAGQPNEKLFF. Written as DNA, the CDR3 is TGTGCCAGCAGGGCGGGACAGCCTAATGAAAAACTGTTTTTT.

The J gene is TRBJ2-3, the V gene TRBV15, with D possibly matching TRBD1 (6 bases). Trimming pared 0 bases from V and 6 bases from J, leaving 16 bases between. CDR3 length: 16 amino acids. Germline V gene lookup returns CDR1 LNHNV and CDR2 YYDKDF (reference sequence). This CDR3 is CATSRDKAGVIDTQYF. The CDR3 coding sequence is TGTGCCACCAGCAGAGATAAGGCAGGGGTTATCGATACGCAGTATTTT.

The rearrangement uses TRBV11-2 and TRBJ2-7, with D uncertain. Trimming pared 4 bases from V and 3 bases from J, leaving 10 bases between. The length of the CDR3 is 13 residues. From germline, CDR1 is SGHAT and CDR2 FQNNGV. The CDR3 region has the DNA TGTGCCAGCAGCTCAACAGCCGTCTACGAGCAGTACTTC. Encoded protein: CASSSTAVYEQYF.

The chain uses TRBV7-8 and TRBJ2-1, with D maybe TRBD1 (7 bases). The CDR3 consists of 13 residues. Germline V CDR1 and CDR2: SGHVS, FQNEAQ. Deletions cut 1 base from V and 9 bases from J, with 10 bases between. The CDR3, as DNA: TGTGCCAGCAGCTTAGTCAGGGGGGTTGAGCAGTTCTTC. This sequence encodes CASSLVRGVEQFF.